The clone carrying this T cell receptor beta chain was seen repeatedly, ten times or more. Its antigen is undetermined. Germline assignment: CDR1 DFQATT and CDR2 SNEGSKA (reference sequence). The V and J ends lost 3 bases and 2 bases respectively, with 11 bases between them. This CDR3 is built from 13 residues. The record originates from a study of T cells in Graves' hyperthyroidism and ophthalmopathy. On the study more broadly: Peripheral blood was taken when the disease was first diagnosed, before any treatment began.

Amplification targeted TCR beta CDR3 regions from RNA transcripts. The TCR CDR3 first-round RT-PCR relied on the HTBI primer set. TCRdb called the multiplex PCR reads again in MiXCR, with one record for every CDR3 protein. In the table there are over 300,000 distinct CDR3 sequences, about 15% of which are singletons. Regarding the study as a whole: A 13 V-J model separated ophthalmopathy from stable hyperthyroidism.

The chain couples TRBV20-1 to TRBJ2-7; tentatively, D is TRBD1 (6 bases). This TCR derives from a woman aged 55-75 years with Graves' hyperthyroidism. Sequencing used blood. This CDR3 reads CSARGDTPYEQYF. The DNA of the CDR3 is TGCAGTGCTAGGGGGGACACTCCCTACGAGCAGTACTTC.